In its sample, the clone carrying this T cell receptor (beta chain) is large. What it binds is unknown. The V and J ends lost 0 bases and 5 bases respectively, with 8 bases between them. CDR1 is SGHRS, CDR2 YFSETQ, per germline. The CDR3 consists of 13 residues. The time point here: sample taken at primary tumor resection. The data are from a study of spatial heterogeneity in lung cancer. TCRdb passed the 5' RACE reads through MiXCR, listing each CDR3 protein once. Of some 23,000 distinct CDR3 sequences listed, 8.8% were seen once; the top ten hold about 7.7%. Study-wide results and limits: Expanded intratumoral alpha and beta TCR counts tracked tumor mutation counts.

The rearrangement joins TRBV5-1 to TRBJ1-2; D not resolved. The receptor's source is a male donor with early-stage non-small cell lung cancer. Sequencing used lung tumor tissue, obtained at surgery. CDR3 coding DNA: TGCGCCAGCAGCTTGGGTCCACAATATGGCTACACCTTC. Translating gives CASSLGPQYGYTF.